These 13 T cell receptor beta chains were sequenced from one sample in a study of T-cell reconstitution after alpha-beta-depleted transplantation in children. The library targeted TCRbeta and was prepared with unique molecular identifiers. TCRdb processed the PCR reads anew with MiXCR; each CDR3 protein has one entry. The sample lists about 98,000 distinct CDR3 sequences; roughly a quarter were seen once. The sample was PBMCs, taken before TCRalphabeta/CD19-depleted stem cell transplant. The receptor source for this set is a boy aged 2 to 10 with acute lymphoblastic leukemia, due to receive a stem cell transplant.

A single count supports this clonotype. The V and J genes are TRBV10-2 and TRBJ1-4, with no clear D. V lost 4 bases and J lost 4, with 13 bases in between. CDR1 is WSHSY and CDR2 is SAAADI in the germline V gene. CDR3 length equals 15 residues. The CDR3 loop reads CASSAGETLNEKLFF. CDR3 DNA: TGCGCCAGCAGTGCTGGAGAGACCCTTAATGAAAAACTGTTTTTT.

This clonotype was seen only a few times. The genes are TRBV7-9 and TRBJ2-7; D unclear. Germline V gives CDR1 SEHNR, CDR2 FQNEAQ (reference sequence). Trimming took 1 base from V and 2 from J, leaving 9 bases between them. CDR3 length: 14 amino acids. The CDR3 nucleotides are TGTGCCAGCAGCTTAGAGGGCCTTGCCTACGAGCAGTACTTC. The encoded protein is CASSLEGLAYEQYF.

This clonotype was observed a handful of times. The chain is built from TRBV20-1 and TRBJ2-3, with D maybe TRBD2 (6 bases). The CDR3 length is 15 residues. CDR1 DFQATT and CDR2 SNEGSKA come from the germline V gene (reference sequence). Trimming shortened V by 6 bases and J by 3 bases, and 19 bases separated the two germline ends. The CDR3 DNA follows: TGCAGTGCAATCGAGCGGAGGGGCCAGACAGATACGCAGTATTTT. Protein product: CSAIERRGQTDTQYF.

This clonotype appeared a few times. The chain recombines TRBV27 with TRBJ2-3; D is perhaps TRBD1 or TRBD2 (7 bases each). The CDR3 runs 16 residues. V was clipped by 0 bases and J by 3 bases, with 13 bases between them. In germline, CDR1 is MNHEY, CDR2 SMNVEV (reference sequence). In DNA, the CDR3 is TGTGCCAGCAGTTTATCCAGGGGGGGAGGGACAGATACGCAGTATTTT. It codes for CASSLSRGGGTDTQYF.

CDR3 residues: CGTLGTDRGEQYF. DNA for the CDR3: TGTGGGACATTGGGGACCGATCGGGGCGAGCAGTACTTC. The chain uses TRBV28 and TRBJ2-7; D may match TRBD1 or TRBD2 (5 bases each). CDR3 length: 13 residues. The germline gives CDR1 MDHEN, CDR2 SYDVKM.

V is TRBV3-1 and J is TRBJ1-1, with a tentative D call TRBD1 (5 bases). Looked up from germline, CDR1 is LGHDT and CDR2 is YNNKEL (reference sequence). The ends were cut back, 5 bases at V and 1 base at J, with 14 bases in the middle. This CDR3 is 15 amino acids long. The CDR3 protein is CASSEGVFGNTEAFF. The CDR3 coding sequence is TGTGCCAGCAGCGAAGGGGTTTTCGGGAACACTGAAGCTTTCTTT.

This clonotype has just a few counts. The rearrangement links TRBV5-1 to TRBJ2-1; no definite D call. The CDR3 totals 14 residues. Germline-derived CDR1 and CDR2 are SGHRS and YFSETQ. The V end lost 2 bases, the J end lost 5 bases, and 11 bases lay between the germline ends. DNA of the CDR3: TGCGCCAGCAGCTTAGACATTCTAAACAATGAGCAGTTCTTC. It codes for CASSLDILNNEQFF.

In DNA form, the CDR3 reads TGTGCCAGCGGGGGCGTCTACTCTGGGGCCAACGTCCTGACTTTC. It encodes CASGGVYSGANVLTF. The chain uses TRBV6-2 or TRBV6-3 and TRBJ2-6, with a possible D match to TRBD1 (6 bases). This CDR3 region has 15 residues. The germline V gene encodes CDR1 MNHEY and CDR2 SVGEGT. Trimming took 8 bases from V and 0 from J, leaving 11 bases between them.

V and J are TRBV24-1 and TRBJ1-3, with unresolved D. V lost 1 base and J 4 bases, leaving 7 bases between the germline ends. Looked up from germline, CDR1 is KGHDR and CDR2 is SFDVKD. This CDR3 contains 14 residues. Here the CDR3 reads CATSDLGRGNTIYF. CDR3 coding DNA: TGTGCCACCAGTGATTTAGGGCGAGGAAACACCATATATTTT.

This clonotype has more than one count but fewer than ten. The genes are TRBV5-1 and TRBJ2-1; 10 bases align to TRBD2. CDR3 size: 16 residues. The germline CDR1 and CDR2 sequences are SGHRS and YFSETQ. Trimming took 5 bases from V and 7 from J; bases not matched to a gene: 12. Here the CDR3 DNA reads TGCGCCAGCAGAGAAAGGACTAGCGGAGGGGCAAATGAGCAGTTCTTC. It yields the protein CASRERTSGGANEQFF.

This chain uses TRBV15 with TRBJ1-2; D perhaps matches TRBD1 (5 bases). Germline V gene data show CDR1 as LNHNV and CDR2 as YYDKDF (reference sequence). Trimming shortened V by 0 bases and J by 8 bases, and 16 bases separated the two germline ends. There are 15 residues in the CDR3. CDR3 DNA: TGTGCCACCAGCAGAGATCGAGCCGGGGGGGGAGGCTACACCTTC. Protein: CATSRDRAGGGGYTF.

This clonotype has a handful of counts. This rearrangement joins TRBV5-1 to TRBJ2-3; 12 bases fit TRBD1. J gave up 2 bases and V 3 bases, and 4 bases lay outside the gene matches. Germline lookup yields CDR1 SGHRS and CDR2 YFSETQ. The CDR3 has 16 amino acids. CDR3 DNA sequence: TGCGCCAGCAGCTCCGGGGACAGGGGGCCCACAGATACGCAGTATTTT. Translating gives CASSSGDRGPTDTQYF. Looking up the rest from reference TRBV5-1 and TRBJ2-3 gives the full variable domain: KAGVTQTPRYLIKTRGQQVTLSCSPISGHRSVSWYQQTPGQGLQFLFEYFSETQRNKGNFPGRFSGRQFSNSRSEMNVSTLELGDSALYLCASSSGDRGPTDTQYFGPGTRLTVL.

V and J are TRBV7-9 and TRBJ2-3, with D perhaps TRBD1 (5 bases). The germline V gene has CDR1 SEHNR and CDR2 FQNEAQ (reference sequence). This CDR3 spans 15 amino acids. V gave up 7 bases and J gave up 5 bases, with 19 bases separating them. The CDR3 spells CASTVGRAYQDTQYF. The DNA of the CDR3 is TGTGCCAGCACCGTCGGCAGGGCCTATCAAGATACGCAGTATTTT.